This paragraph covers one T cell receptor beta chain sequence. What it binds is unknown. Germline lookup yields CDR1 SGHTA and CDR2 FQGTGA. This CDR3 is built from 18 residues. V was pared by 0 bases and J by 4 bases, with 5 bases of the junction left unmatched. This sample was taken from a study of T cell responses to AZD1222 COVID-19 vaccine. General observations from the study: Close to half of all spike-specific TCRs reportedly target regions of the variants that are unmutated. Donor demographics were predominantly white British with a female majority; clonal diversity may be underestimated. Sampled repertoires all dated from after the peak T cell response.

Clones were sequenced by immunoSEQ multiplex PCR, and TCRdb holds only the in-frame ones, with some missing. The table shows approximately 94,000 clones, with 88% occurring only once. The chain employs TRBV7-3 and TRBJ2-2, with 13 bases identical to TRBD2. The receptor's source is an adult in good health. The sequencing used peripheral blood, collected on day 0 of AZD1222 vaccination. The CDR3 region has the DNA TGTGCCAGCAGCTTAACTCGGACTAGCGGGAGAGGCACCGGGGAGCTGTTTTTT. Encoded protein: CASSLTRTSGRGTGELFF.